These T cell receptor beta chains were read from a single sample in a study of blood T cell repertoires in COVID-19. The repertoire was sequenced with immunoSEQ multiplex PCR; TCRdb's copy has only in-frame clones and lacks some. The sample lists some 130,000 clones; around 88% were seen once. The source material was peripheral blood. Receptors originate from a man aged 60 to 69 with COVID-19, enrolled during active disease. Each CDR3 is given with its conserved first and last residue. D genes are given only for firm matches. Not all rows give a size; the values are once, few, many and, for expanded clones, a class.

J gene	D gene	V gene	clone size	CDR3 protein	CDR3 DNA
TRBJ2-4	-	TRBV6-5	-	CASRAGAKNIQYF	TGTGCCAGCAGGGCCGGGGCCAAAAACATTCAGTACTTC
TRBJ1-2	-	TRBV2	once	CASSEHGEEYGYTF	TGTGCCAGCAGTGAACACGGAGAAGAGTATGGCTACACCTTC
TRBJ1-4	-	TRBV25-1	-	CASSPGGGINEKLFF	TGTGCCAGCAGCCCGGGGGGCGGGATTAATGAAAAACTGTTTTTT
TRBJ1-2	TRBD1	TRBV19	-	CASVTGTGPFGYTF	TGTGCCAGCGTGACCGGGACAGGGCCTTTTGGCTACACCTTC
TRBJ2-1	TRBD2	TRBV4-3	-	CASSHLAGGHGEQFF	TGCGCCAGCAGCCATTTAGCGGGGGGCCACGGTGAGCAGTTCTTC
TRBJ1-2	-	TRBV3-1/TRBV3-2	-	CASSPTINWNYGYTF	TGTGCCAGCAGCCCAACTATTAACTGGAACTATGGCTACACCTTC
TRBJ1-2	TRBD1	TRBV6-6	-	CASSYDPGQGGSYTF	TGTGCCAGCAGTTACGACCCGGGACAGGGAGGTAGCTACACCTTC
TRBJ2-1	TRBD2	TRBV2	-	CASARDYDNEQFF	TGTGCCAGCGCCAGGGACTACGACAATGAGCAGTTCTTC
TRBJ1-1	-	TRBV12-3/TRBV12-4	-	CASSFRGLEEAFF	TGTGCCAGCAGTTTTAGGGGACTAGAAGAAGCTTTCTTT
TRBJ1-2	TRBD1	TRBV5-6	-	CASSRTGHRGDGYTF	TGTGCCAGCAGCCGCACAGGACACAGGGGGGATGGCTACACCTTC
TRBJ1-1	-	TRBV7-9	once	CASRQSLMNTEAFF	TGTGCCAGCAGACAGAGCTTGATGAACACTGAAGCTTTCTTT
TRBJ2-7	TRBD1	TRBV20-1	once	CSARQGDEQYF	TGCAGTGCGAGACAGGGGGACGAGCAGTACTTC
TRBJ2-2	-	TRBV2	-	CASVGDTGDTGELFF	TGTGCCAGCGTGGGGGATACGGGGGACACCGGGGAGCTGTTTTTT
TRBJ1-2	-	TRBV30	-	CAWSGISTGTNYGYTF	TGTGCCTGGAGTGGGATCTCGACAGGAACTAACTATGGCTACACCTTC
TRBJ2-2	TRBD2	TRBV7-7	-	CASSLVRTSGGSNTGELFF	TGTGCTAGCAGCTTAGTGCGGACTAGCGGGGGTTCGAACACCGGGGAGCTGTTTTTT
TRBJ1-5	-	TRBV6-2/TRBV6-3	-	CASSYNTGYQPQHF	TGTGCCAGCAGTTACAATACAGGGTATCAGCCCCAGCATTTT
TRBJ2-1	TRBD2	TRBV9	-	CASSVGRGDLYNEQFF	TGTGCCAGCAGCGTAGGTCGGGGGGACCTCTACAATGAGCAGTTCTTC
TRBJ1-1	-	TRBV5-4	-	CASRAGTSTTEAFF	TGTGCCAGCAGAGCCGGGACATCAACCACTGAAGCTTTCTTT
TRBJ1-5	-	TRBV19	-	CASSSAGTMGNQPQHF	TGTGCCAGTAGCTCAGCCGGGACAATGGGCAATCAGCCCCAGCATTTT
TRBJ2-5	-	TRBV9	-	CASSVEASYQETQYF	TGTGCCAGCAGCGTAGAAGCGAGTTACCAAGAGACCCAGTACTTC
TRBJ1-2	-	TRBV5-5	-	CASSLVHDTGYTF	TGTGCCAGCAGCTTGGTTCATGACACCGGCTACACCTTC
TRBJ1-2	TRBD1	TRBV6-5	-	CASSYQDRGVGGYTF	TGTGCCAGCAGTTACCAGGACAGGGGTGTTGGTGGCTACACCTTC
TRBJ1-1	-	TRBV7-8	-	CASSARGSTEAFF	TGTGCCAGCAGCGCCAGGGGTAGCACTGAAGCTTTCTTT
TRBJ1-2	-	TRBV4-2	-	CASSQVGGPTGYGYTF	TGTGCCAGCAGCCAAGTGGGGGGTCCTACAGGCTATGGCTACACCTTC
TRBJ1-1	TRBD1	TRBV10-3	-	CAISDVQGSGTEAFF	TGTGCCATCAGTGACGTACAGGGGTCGGGCACTGAAGCTTTCTTT
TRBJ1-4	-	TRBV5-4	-	CASSLGSTGNEKLFF	TGTGCCAGCAGCTTGGGGTCGACTGGGAATGAAAAACTGTTTTTT
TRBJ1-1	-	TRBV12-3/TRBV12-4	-	CASSLAREEQAFF	TGTGCCAGCAGTTTAGCGCGCGAGGAGCAAGCTTTCTTT
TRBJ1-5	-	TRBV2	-	CASRAGNQPQHF	TGTGCCAGCAGGGCGGGCAATCAGCCCCAGCATTTT
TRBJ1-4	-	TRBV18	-	CASSPRVNEKLFF	TGTGCCAGCTCACCAAGAGTCAATGAAAAACTGTTTTTT
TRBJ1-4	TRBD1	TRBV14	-	CASSREVPGGKLFF	TGTGCCAGCAGCCGAGAAGTGCCAGGGGGAAAACTGTTTTTT
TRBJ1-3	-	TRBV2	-	CASTPTGFVYSGNTIYF	TGTGCCAGCACCCCAACAGGATTCGTCTATTCTGGAAACACCATATATTTT
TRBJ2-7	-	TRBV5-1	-	CASSLRGPFSYEQYF	TGCGCCAGCAGCTTGAGAGGCCCCTTCTCCTACGAGCAGTACTTC
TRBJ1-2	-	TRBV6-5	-	CASRSPTGGYGYTF	TGTGCCAGCAGGAGTCCCACGGGGGGCTATGGCTACACCTTC
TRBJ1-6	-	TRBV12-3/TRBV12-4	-	CASSYGDSPLHF	TGTGCCAGCAGTTACGGGGATTCACCCCTCCACTTT